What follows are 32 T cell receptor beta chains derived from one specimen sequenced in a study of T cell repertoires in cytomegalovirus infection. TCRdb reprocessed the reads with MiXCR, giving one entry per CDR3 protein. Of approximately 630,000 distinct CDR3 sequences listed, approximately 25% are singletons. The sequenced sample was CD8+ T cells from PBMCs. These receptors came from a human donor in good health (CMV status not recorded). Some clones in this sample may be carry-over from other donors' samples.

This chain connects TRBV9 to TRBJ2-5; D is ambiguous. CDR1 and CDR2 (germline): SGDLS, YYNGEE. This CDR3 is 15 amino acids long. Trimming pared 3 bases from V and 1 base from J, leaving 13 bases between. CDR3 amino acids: CASSGARNPQETQYF. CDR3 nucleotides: TGTGCCAGCAGCGGAGCCCGAAACCCCCAAGAGACCCAGTACTTC.

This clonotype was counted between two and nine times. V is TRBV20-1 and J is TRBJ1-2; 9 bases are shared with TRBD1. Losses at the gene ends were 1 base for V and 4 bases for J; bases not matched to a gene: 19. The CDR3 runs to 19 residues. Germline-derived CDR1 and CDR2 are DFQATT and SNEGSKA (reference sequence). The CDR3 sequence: CSARGSLRDRVNRGYGYTF. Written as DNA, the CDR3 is TGCAGTGCTAGAGGGTCCCTCCGGGACAGGGTCAATCGGGGCTATGGCTACACCTTC.

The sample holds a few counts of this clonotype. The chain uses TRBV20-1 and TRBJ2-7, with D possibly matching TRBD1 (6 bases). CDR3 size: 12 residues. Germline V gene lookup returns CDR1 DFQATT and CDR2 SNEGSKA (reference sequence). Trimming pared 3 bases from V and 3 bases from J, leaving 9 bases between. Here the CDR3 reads CSARDSYYEQYV. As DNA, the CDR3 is TGCAGTGCTAGGGACAGTTACTACGAGCAGTACGTC.

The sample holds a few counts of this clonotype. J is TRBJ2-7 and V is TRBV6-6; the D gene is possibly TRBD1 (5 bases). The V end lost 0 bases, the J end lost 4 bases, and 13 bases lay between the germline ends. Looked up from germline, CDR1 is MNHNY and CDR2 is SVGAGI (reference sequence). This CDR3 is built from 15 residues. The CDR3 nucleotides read TGTGCCAGCAGTTACTCCAAGGGGAAAGGGTACGAGCAGTACGTC. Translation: CASSYSKGKGYEQYV.

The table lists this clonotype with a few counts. CDR3 sequence: CASCPSGGREQFF. CDR3 bases: TGTGCCAGTTGTCCTAGCGGGGGGAGGGAGCAGTTCTTC. The V call is TRBV19, the J call TRBJ2-1; 11 nucleotides align to TRBD2. The CDR3 contains 13 residues. J lost 10 bases, V lost 8 bases, and 7 bases had no gene match. Germline V lookup: CDR1 LNHDA, CDR2 SQIVND (reference sequence).

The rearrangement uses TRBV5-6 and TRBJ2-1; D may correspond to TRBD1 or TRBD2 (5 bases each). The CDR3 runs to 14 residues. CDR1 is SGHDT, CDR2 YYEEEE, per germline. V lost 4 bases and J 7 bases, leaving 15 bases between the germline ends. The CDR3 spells CASSPPWDGNEQFF. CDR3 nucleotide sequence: TGTGCCAGCAGCCCCCCTTGGGACGGGAATGAGCAGTTCTTC. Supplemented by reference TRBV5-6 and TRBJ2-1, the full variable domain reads DAGVTQSPTHLIKTRGQQVTLRCSPKSGHDTVSWYQQALGQGPQFIFQYYEEEERQRGNFPDRFSGHQFPNYSSELNVNALLLGDSALYLCASSPPWDGNEQFFGPGTRLTVL.

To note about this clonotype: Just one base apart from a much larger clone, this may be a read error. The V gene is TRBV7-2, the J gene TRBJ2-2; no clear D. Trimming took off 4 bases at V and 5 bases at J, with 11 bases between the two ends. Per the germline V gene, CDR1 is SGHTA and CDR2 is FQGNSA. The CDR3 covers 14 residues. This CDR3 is CASSSRHRTGELFF. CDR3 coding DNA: TGTGCCAGCAGCTCGCGGCACAGAACCGGGGAGCTGTTTTTT.

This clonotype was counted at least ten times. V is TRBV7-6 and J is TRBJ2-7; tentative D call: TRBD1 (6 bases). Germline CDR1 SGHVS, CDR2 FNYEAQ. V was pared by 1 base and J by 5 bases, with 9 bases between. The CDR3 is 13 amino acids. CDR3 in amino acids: CASSLGRGDEQYF. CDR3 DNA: TGTGCCAGCAGCTTAGGCAGGGGTGACGAGCAGTACTTC. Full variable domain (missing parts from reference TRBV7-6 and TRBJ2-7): GAGVSQSPRYKVTKRGQDVALRCDPISGHVSLYWYRQALGQGPEFLTYFNYEAQQDKSGLPNDRFSAERPEGSISTLTIQRTEQRDSAMYRCASSLGRGDEQYFGPGTRLTVT.

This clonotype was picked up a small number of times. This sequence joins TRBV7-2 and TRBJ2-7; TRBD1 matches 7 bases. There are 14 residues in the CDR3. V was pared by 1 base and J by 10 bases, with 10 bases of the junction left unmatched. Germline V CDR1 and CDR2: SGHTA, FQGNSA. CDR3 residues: CASSLGQGQPGQYF. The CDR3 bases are TGTGCCAGCAGCTTAGGACAGGGACAACCGGGCCAGTACTTC.

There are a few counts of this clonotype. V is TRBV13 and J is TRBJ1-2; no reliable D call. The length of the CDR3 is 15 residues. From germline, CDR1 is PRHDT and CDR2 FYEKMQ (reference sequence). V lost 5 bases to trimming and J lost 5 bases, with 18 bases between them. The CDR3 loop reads CASSLGRSRGYGYTF. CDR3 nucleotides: TGTGCCAGCAGCCTCGGACGCTCCCGTGGGTATGGCTACACCTTC. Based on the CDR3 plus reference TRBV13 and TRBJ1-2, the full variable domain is AAGVIQSPRHLIKEKRETATLKCYPIPRHDTVYWYQQGPGQDPQFLISFYEKMQSDKGSIPDRFSAQQFSDYHSELNMSSLELGDSALYFCASSLGRSRGYGYTFGSGTRLTVV.

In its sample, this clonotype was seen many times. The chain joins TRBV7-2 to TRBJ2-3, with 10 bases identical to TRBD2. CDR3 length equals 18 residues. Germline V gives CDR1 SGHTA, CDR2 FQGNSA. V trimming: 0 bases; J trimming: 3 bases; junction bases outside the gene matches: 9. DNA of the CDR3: TGTGCCAGCAGCTTAGCCCTAGCGGGGGCCATAGGTACAGATACGCAGTATTTT. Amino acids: CASSLALAGAIGTDTQYF.

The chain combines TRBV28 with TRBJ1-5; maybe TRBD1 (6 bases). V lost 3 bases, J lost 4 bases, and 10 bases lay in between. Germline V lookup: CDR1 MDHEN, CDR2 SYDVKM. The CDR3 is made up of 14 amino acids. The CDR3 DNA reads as TGTGCCAGCAGTTTCTCAGGGGATAATCAGCCCCAGCATTTT. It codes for CASSFSGDNQPQHF.

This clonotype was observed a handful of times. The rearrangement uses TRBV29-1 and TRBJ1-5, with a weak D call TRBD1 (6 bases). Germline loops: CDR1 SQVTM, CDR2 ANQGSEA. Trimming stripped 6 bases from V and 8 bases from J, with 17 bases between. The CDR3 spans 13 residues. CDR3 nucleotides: TGCAGCGTCCGACGGGACATGAAGGAGCCCCAGCATTTT. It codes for CSVRRDMKEPQHF.

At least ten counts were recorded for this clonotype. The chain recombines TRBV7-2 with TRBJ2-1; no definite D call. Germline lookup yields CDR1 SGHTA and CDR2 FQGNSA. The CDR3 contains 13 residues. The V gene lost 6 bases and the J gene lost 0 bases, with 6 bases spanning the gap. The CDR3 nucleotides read TGTGCCAGCAGTGGAAGCTCCTACAATGAGCAGTTCTTC. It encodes CASSGSSYNEQFF.

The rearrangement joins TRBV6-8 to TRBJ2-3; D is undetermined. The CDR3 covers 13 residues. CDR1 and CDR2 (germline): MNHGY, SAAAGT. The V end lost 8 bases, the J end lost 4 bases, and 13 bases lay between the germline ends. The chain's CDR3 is CASALGIPDTQYF. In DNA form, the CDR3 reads TGTGCCAGCGCCTTAGGGATCCCAGATACGCAGTATTTT.

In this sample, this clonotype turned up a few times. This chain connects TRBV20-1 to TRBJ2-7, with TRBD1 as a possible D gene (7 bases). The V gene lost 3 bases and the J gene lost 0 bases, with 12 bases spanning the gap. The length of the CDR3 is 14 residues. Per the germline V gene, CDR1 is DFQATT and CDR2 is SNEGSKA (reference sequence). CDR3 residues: CSASSGDSSYEQYV. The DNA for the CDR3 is TGCAGTGCTAGTTCGGGGGACAGCTCCTACGAGCAGTACGTC.

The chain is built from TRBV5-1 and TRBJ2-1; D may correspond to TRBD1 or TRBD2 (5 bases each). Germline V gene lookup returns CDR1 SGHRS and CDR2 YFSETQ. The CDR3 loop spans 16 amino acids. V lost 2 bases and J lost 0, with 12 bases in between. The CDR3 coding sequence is TGCGCCAGCAGCTTAATTTGGGGGAGCTCCTACAATGAGCAGTTCTTC. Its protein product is CASSLIWGSSYNEQFF.

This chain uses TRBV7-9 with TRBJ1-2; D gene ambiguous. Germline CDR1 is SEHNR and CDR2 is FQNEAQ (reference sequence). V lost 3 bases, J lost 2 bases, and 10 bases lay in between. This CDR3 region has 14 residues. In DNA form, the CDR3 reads TGTGCCAGCAGCTTCGGAGGGTTGAACTATGGCTACACCTTC. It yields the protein CASSFGGLNYGYTF.

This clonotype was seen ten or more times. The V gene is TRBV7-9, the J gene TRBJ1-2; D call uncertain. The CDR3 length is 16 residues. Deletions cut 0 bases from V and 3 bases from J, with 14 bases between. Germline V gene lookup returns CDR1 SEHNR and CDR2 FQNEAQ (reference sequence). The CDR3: CASSLAPGEHHYGYTF. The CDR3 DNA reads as TGTGCCAGCAGCTTAGCCCCGGGAGAACACCACTATGGCTACACCTTC.

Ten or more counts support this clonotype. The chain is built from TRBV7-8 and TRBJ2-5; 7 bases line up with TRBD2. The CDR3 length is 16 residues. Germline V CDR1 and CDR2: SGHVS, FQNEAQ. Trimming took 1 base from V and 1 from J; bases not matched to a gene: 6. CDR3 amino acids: CASSLVRRGTQETQYF. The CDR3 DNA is TGTGCCAGCAGCTTAGTCAGGCGGGGGACCCAAGAGACCCAGTACTTC.

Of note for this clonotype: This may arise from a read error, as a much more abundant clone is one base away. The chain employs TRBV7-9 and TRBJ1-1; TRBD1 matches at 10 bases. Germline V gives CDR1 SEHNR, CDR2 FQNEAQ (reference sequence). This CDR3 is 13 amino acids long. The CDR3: CVSSGTGVSVAFF. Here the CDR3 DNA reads TGTGTCAGCAGCGGGACAGGGGTGTCGGTAGCTTTCTTT.

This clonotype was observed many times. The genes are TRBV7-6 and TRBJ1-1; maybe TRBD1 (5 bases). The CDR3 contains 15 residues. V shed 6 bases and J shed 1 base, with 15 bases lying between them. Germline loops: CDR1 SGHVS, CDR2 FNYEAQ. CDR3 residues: CASRLTTGSNTEAFF. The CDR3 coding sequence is TGTGCCAGCAGGCTTACAACAGGCTCGAACACTGAAGCTTTCTTT.

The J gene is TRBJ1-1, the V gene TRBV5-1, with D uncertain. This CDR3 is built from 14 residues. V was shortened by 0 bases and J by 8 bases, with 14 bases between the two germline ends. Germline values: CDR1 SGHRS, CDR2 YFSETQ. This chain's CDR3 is CASSLGAEIMEAFF. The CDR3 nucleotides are TGCGCCAGCAGCTTGGGTGCAGAAATAATGGAAGCTTTCTTT.

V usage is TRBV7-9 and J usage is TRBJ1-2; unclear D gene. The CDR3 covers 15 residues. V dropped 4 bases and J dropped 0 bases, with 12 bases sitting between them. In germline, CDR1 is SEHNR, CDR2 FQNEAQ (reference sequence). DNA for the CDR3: TGTGCCAGCAGCTCGACTTACGGATCTAACTATGGCTACACCTTC. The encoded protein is CASSSTYGSNYGYTF.

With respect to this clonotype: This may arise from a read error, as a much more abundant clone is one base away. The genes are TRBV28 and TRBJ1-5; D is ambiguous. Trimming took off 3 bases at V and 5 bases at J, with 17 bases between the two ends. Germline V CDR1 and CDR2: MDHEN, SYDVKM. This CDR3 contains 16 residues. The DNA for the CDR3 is TGTGCCAGCAGTTTGCGAGAGACCATCCGGGATCAGCCCCAGCATTTT. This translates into CASSLRETIRDQPQHF.

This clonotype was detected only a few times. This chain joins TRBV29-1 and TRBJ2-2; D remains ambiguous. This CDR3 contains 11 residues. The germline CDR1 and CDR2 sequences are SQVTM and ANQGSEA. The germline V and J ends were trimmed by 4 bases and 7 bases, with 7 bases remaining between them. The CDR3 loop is CSVASRGELFF. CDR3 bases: TGCAGCGTTGCTAGTCGCGGGGAGCTGTTTTTT.

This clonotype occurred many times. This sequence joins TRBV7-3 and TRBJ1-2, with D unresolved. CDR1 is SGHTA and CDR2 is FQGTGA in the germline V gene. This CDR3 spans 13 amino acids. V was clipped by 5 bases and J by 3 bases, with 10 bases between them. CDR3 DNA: TGTGCCAGCAGCCCTGGAGGGTACTATGGCTACACCTTC. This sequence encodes CASSPGGYYGYTF.

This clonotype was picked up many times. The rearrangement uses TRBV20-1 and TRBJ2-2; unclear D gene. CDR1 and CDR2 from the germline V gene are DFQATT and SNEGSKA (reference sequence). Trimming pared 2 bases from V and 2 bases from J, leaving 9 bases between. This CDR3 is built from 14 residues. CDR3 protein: CSARPLDNTGELFF. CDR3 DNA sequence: TGCAGTGCTAGACCCCTAGACAACACCGGGGAGCTGTTTTTT.

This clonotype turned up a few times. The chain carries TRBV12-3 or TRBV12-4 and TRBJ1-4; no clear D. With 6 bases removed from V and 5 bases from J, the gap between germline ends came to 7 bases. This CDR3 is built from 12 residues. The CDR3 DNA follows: TGTGCCAGCAGGTTCGGGAATGAAAAACTGTTTTTT. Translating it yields CASRFGNEKLFF.

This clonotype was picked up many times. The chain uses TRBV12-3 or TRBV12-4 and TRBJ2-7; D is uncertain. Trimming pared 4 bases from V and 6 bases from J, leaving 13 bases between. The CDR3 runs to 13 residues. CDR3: CASSSGPLLEQYV. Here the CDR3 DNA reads TGTGCCAGCAGTTCTGGACCTCTCCTCGAGCAGTACGTC.

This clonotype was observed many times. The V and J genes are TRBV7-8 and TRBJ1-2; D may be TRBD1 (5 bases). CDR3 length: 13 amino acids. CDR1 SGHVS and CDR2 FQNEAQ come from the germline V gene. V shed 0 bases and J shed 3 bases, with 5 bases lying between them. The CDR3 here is CASSLAGDYGYTF. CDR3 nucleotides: TGTGCCAGCAGCTTAGCGGGGGACTATGGCTACACCTTC.

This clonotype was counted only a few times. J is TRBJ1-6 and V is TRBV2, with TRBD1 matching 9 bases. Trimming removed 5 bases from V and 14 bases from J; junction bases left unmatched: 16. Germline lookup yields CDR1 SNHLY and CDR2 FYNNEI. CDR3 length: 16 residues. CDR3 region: CASSPLGQGKPVTLHF. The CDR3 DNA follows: TGTGCCAGCAGTCCTTTGGGACAGGGCAAGCCGGTGACCCTCCACTTT. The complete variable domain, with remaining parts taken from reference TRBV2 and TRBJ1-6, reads EPEVTQTPSHQVTQMGQEVILRCVPISNHLYFYWYRQILGQKVEFLVSFYNNEISEKSEIFDDQFSVERPDGSNFTLKIRSTKLEDSAMYFCASSPLGQGKPVTLHFGNGTRLTVT.